This passage covers 5 T cell receptor beta chains from one sample sequenced in a study of T cell responses to AZD1222 COVID-19 vaccine. Here immunoSEQ multiplex PCR was the method, and the copy in TCRdb shows in-frame clones only, minus some. The sample contains some 140,000 clones, around 90% of which appear only once. The input for sequencing was peripheral blood, taken on day 0 of AZD1222 vaccination. The receptor source for this set is an adult in good health.

The chain combines TRBV7-9 with TRBJ2-7, with 13 positions matching TRBD2. Germline V gives CDR1 SEHNR, CDR2 FQNEAQ (reference sequence). With V trimmed by 4 bases and J by 2 bases, 5 bases remained unmatched. The CDR3 contains 16 residues. DNA for the CDR3: TGTGCCAGCAGCTGGACTAGCGGGAGCTTAACCTACGAGCAGTACTTC. Encoded protein: CASSWTSGSLTYEQYF.

V usage is TRBV9 and J usage is TRBJ2-3, with 7 bases that match TRBD2. Germline assignment: CDR1 SGDLS and CDR2 YYNGEE. The CDR3 length is 16 residues. J gave up 2 bases and V 0 bases, and 6 bases lay outside the gene matches. The CDR3 nucleotides read TGTGCCAGCAGCGTAGCTGGGAGGGGATACACAGATACGCAGTATTTT. Its translation is CASSVAGRGYTDTQYF.

The gene calls are TRBV27 and TRBJ2-2; tentatively, D is TRBD1 (5 bases). Trimming pared 8 bases from V and 1 base from J, leaving 11 bases between. Germline V CDR1 and CDR2: MNHEY, SMNVEV (reference sequence). The length of the CDR3 is 14 residues. The CDR3 sequence: CASSLGQNTGELFF. In DNA form, the CDR3 reads TGTGCCAGCTCCCTCGGACAGAACACCGGGGAGCTGTTTTTT.

The chain carries TRBV27 and TRBJ1-3, with D unclear. CDR3 length equals 14 residues. Germline CDR1 and CDR2: MNHEY and SMNVEV (reference sequence). Trimming removed 5 bases at V and 0 bases at J, with 8 bases between. Here the CDR3 DNA reads TGTGCCAGCAGTACGAGTGCCTCTGGAAACACCATATATTTT. It encodes CASSTSASGNTIYF.

V usage is TRBV6-5 and J usage is TRBJ1-1; a weak D match, TRBD1 (5 bases). The CDR3 contains 12 residues. V was trimmed by 6 bases and J by 6 bases, leaving 11 bases between them. CDR1 is MNHEY and CDR2 is SVGAGI in the germline V gene. CDR3: CASRGQFAEAFF. CDR3 bases: TGTGCCAGCAGGGGGCAATTCGCTGAAGCTTTCTTT.